This TCR beta chain is from a study of beta chain features in type 1 diabetes. The study's findings and limits: Patients with Type 1 diabetes showed moderately but significantly shorter TCRB CDR3s in all four CD4+ subsets.

The germline gives CDR1 PRHDT, CDR2 FYEKMQ (reference sequence). The CDR3 contains 14 residues. After removal of 7 bases from V and 6 bases from J, the junction contained 11 bases not matched to a gene. Sequenced material consisted of expressed TCRB transcripts (all of the isolated RNA was reverse transcribed). Regulatory, naive and central memory T cell samples averaged roughly 3.5 million reads. Only in-frame clones appear in the TCRdb table, and some are missing; sequencing was by immunoSEQ multiplex PCR. The sample comprises about 740,000 clones, roughly 13% of which are singletons, and 0.02% to 0.025% rests with the top ten. Isolation of CD4+ naive, central memory, regulatory and stem cell-like memory cells was achieved by sorting via CD45RO/CCR7/CD25/CD127/CD95/CD27. In the case of this clone: Its antigen is unidentified.

The genes are TRBV13 and TRBJ2-7; 8 bases fit TRBD2. This receptor was taken from a young man with type 1 diabetes. Sample: naive CD4+ T cells from blood. The CDR3 nucleotides are TGTGCCAGCAACCCCGGGGGGGTAGGGGGCGAGCAGTACTTC. This sequence encodes CASNPGGVGGEQYF.